The 28 T cell receptor beta chains in this list originate from one sample, sequenced in a study of T cells after yellow fever vaccination. One entry per CDR3 protein results from TCRdb running MiXCR on the 5' RACE reads. The sample consists of about 510,000 distinct CDR3 sequences, 20% to 25% of them appearing once. The material sequenced was PBMCs, taken roughly 23 days after the first yellow fever vaccination. The receptor set was obtained from a man younger than 35 who received the YFV17D yellow fever vaccine.

The sample holds a few counts of this clonotype. The chain has TRBV5-5 and TRBJ2-2; D is possibly TRBD1 or TRBD2 (5 bases each). The germline V gene encodes CDR1 SGHKS and CDR2 YYEKEE (reference sequence). CDR3 length: 15 residues. The V end was cut by 5 bases, the J end by 8 bases, with 19 bases between. For the CDR3, the DNA is TGTGCCAGCAGACCCCCCGGGACCCAGTCAGGGGAGCTGTTTTTT. It encodes CASRPPGTQSGELFF.

Only a few counts were recorded for this clonotype. The V call is TRBV6-1, the J call TRBJ1-1; D ambiguous. CDR3 length equals 14 residues. Between the trimmed V and J ends, which lost 5 bases and 5 bases, there was a span of 15 bases. CDR1 and CDR2 (germline): MNHNS, SASEGT. The CDR3 coding sequence is TGTGCCAGCAGTCCCGATCTGGCGCGAACTGAAGCTTTCTTT. This sequence encodes CASSPDLARTEAFF.

The chain carries TRBV18 and TRBJ2-5; D is unclear. The CDR3 runs to 12 residues. The germline V and J ends were trimmed by 5 bases and 5 bases, with 9 bases remaining between them. The germline V gene has CDR1 KGHSH and CDR2 LQKENI. CDR3 coding DNA: TGTGCCAGCTCAACGGAACGCGAGACCCAGTACTTC. Protein product: CASSTERETQYF.

This chain joins TRBV5-1 and TRBJ2-1; 9 nucleotides agree with TRBD2. J gave up 8 bases and V 4 bases, and 7 bases lay outside the gene matches. Germline-derived CDR1 and CDR2 are SGHRS and YFSETQ. The CDR3 covers 14 residues. CDR3 amino acids: CASSANSGGDEQFF. The CDR3 region has the DNA TGCGCCAGCAGCGCGAATAGCGGGGGAGATGAGCAGTTCTTC.

This clonotype was seen a few times. The chain is built from TRBV9 and TRBJ2-1; TRBD2 might be the D (5 bases). The CDR3 extends over 16 amino acids. The V end lost 0 bases, the J end lost 0 bases, and 10 bases lay between the germline ends. The germline V gene encodes CDR1 SGDLS and CDR2 YYNGEE. The CDR3 nucleotides read TGTGCCAGCAGCGTAGTTCGGGGAAGCTCCTACAATGAGCAGTTCTTC. This sequence encodes CASSVVRGSSYNEQFF. Supplemented by reference TRBV9 and TRBJ2-1, the full variable domain reads DSGVTQTPKHLITATGQRVTLRCSPRSGDLSVYWYQQSLDQGLQFLIQYYNGEERAKGNILERFSAQQFPDLHSELNLSSLELGDSALYFCASSVVRGSSYNEQFFGPGTRLTVL.

This clonotype was counted between two and nine times. The genes are TRBV7-2 and TRBJ1-2, with D possibly being TRBD1 (6 bases). Germline V gene data show CDR1 as SGHTA and CDR2 as FQGNSA. V was trimmed by 5 bases and J by 0 bases, leaving 19 bases between them. The CDR3 contains 17 residues. The CDR3 region is CASSTGAGQGANYGYTF. CDR3 nucleotides: TGTGCCAGCAGCACTGGGGCGGGACAAGGAGCTAACTATGGCTACACCTTC.

This chain connects TRBV20-1 to TRBJ2-3, with D possibly matching TRBD2 (6 bases). The V and J ends lost 1 base and 0 bases respectively, with 17 bases between them. This CDR3 region has 17 residues. Germline CDR1 is DFQATT and CDR2 is SNEGSKA (reference sequence). The CDR3 nucleotides read TGCAGTGCTAGAGCAGTATCGGGCGGGGCTAGCACAGATACGCAGTATTTT. It yields the protein CSARAVSGGASTDTQYF.

The chain employs TRBV5-1 and TRBJ2-5; 14 bases line up with TRBD2. CDR1 and CDR2 from the germline V gene are SGHRS and YFSETQ. This CDR3 spans 15 amino acids. V gave up 9 bases and J gave up 4 bases; unmatched junction bases: 8. As DNA, the CDR3 is TGCGCCACCCGGACTAGCGGGGGGCCGACAGAGACCCAGTACTTC. Translation gives CATRTSGGPTETQYF.

The V call is TRBV5-1, the J call TRBJ2-1, with 10 bases lining up with TRBD2. Germline V gene lookup returns CDR1 SGHRS and CDR2 YFSETQ. This CDR3 spans 16 amino acids. The V and J ends lost 3 bases and 6 bases, in that order; junction bases with no gene match: 9. CDR3 nucleotide sequence: TGCGCCAGCAGCTCGAATAGCGGGGGGTCCGGCAATGAGCAGTTCTTC. As protein: CASSSNSGGSGNEQFF. Supplemented by reference TRBV5-1 and TRBJ2-1, the full variable domain reads KAGVTQTPRYLIKTRGQQVTLSCSPISGHRSVSWYQQTPGQGLQFLFEYFSETQRNKGNFPGRFSGRQFSNSRSEMNVSTLELGDSALYLCASSSNSGGSGNEQFFGPGTRLTVL.

This sequence joins TRBV4-1 and TRBJ2-2; unclear D gene. The CDR3 loop spans 14 amino acids. V shed 6 bases and J shed 6 bases, with 14 bases lying between them. The germline CDR1 and CDR2 sequences are MGHRA and YSYEKL. The CDR3 region is CASSPRWAPGELFF. In DNA form, the CDR3 reads TGCGCCAGCAGTCCTAGATGGGCCCCCGGGGAGCTGTTTTTT.

This chain connects TRBV5-4 to TRBJ2-1, with D perhaps TRBD1 or TRBD2 (5 bases each). Trimming pared 9 bases from V and 7 bases from J, leaving 20 bases between. CDR1 SGHNT and CDR2 YYREEE come from the germline V gene (reference sequence). The CDR3 runs 14 residues. The CDR3 DNA sequence: TGTGCCATGAGCCCTCGGCCGGGGCGGAATGAGCAGTTCTTC. Its protein is CAMSPRPGRNEQFF.

The table lists this clonotype with a few counts. V gene TRBV14 combines with J gene TRBJ2-5; D gene ambiguous. V dropped 0 bases and J dropped 7 bases, with 6 bases sitting between them. CDR3 size: 12 residues. Germline CDR1 and CDR2: SGHDN and FVKESK. CDR3 in amino acids: CASSQDKGTQYF. DNA of the CDR3: TGTGCCAGCAGCCAAGACAAGGGGACCCAGTACTTC.

This clonotype was detected only a few times. The CDR3 coding sequence is TGTGCCAGCAGCATGGGGTTAGGGCAGGAGTCCTACGAGCAGTACGTC. This sequence encodes CASSMGLGQESYEQYV. The chain combines TRBV7-9 with TRBJ2-7; unclear D gene. Trimming left V 5 bases short and J 1 base short, with 18 bases between. CDR3 length equals 16 residues. Germline V gives CDR1 SEHNR, CDR2 FQNEAQ (reference sequence).

Only a few counts were recorded for this clonotype. This chain uses TRBV18 with TRBJ2-1; D unclear. Trimming stripped 1 base from V and 8 bases from J, with 15 bases between. Germline V gene lookup returns CDR1 KGHSH and CDR2 LQKENI. There are 15 residues in the CDR3. The CDR3 loop is CASSPRVFVEHEQFF. Here the CDR3 DNA reads TGTGCCAGCTCACCACGGGTGTTCGTGGAACATGAGCAGTTCTTC.

The gene calls are TRBV11-1 and TRBJ2-1; TRBD2 aligns across 13 bases. This CDR3 contains 18 residues. CDR1 is SGHAT and CDR2 is FQDESV in the germline V gene (reference sequence). The V and J ends lost 5 bases and 5 bases, in that order; junction bases with no gene match: 12. This chain's CDR3 is CASSLLSRLAGGHNEQFF. As DNA, the CDR3 is TGTGCCAGCAGCCTCCTATCAAGACTAGCGGGGGGCCACAATGAGCAGTTCTTC.

This clonotype occurred once. The chain couples TRBV20-1 to TRBJ1-2; no clear D. The germline V gene has CDR1 DFQATT and CDR2 SNEGSKA (reference sequence). The ends were cut back, 0 bases at V and 4 bases at J, with 12 bases in the middle. This CDR3 has 14 residues. The chain's CDR3 is CSARDFKGSYGYTF. The CDR3 region has the DNA TGCAGTGCTAGAGATTTCAAGGGATCCTATGGCTACACCTTC.

This rearrangement joins TRBV5-1 to TRBJ1-6; D ambiguous. Germline V gene sequence: CDR1 SGHRS, CDR2 YFSETQ. This CDR3 has 18 amino acids. V lost 1 base and J lost 6, with 20 bases in between. CDR3 in amino acids: CASSLRGGGTRSNSPLHF. CDR3 nucleotide sequence: TGCGCCAGCAGCTTGAGAGGCGGCGGAACCAGATCTAATTCACCCCTCCACTTT.

The table lists this clonotype with many counts. The V call is TRBV12-3 or TRBV12-4, the J call TRBJ1-1; D gene unclear. Trimming left V 3 bases short and J 0 bases short, with 5 bases between. The CDR3 consists of 13 residues. The CDR3, as DNA: TGTGCCAGCAGTTTTGCCATGAACACTGAAGCTTTCTTT. This codes for CASSFAMNTEAFF.

The gene calls are TRBV5-4 and TRBJ2-2, with D perhaps matching TRBD2 (7 bases). The length of the CDR3 is 14 residues. With 2 bases removed from V and 6 bases from J, the gap between germline ends came to 11 bases. The germline gives CDR1 SGHNT, CDR2 YYREEE (reference sequence). The CDR3 reads CASSLGGVAGELFF. CDR3 DNA: TGTGCCAGCAGCTTAGGGGGGGTCGCCGGGGAGCTGTTTTTT. Full variable domain (outside the CDR3, taken from reference TRBV5-4 and TRBJ2-2): ETGVTQSPTHLIKTRGQQVTLRCSSQSGHNTVSWYQQALGQGPQFIFQYYREEENGRGNFPPRFSGLQFPNYSSELNVNALELDDSALYLCASSLGGVAGELFFGEGSRLTVL.

This clonotype appeared a few times. This chain uses TRBV9 with TRBJ1-5, with a possible D match to TRBD1 (6 bases). CDR1 and CDR2 from the germline V gene are SGDLS and YYNGEE. Trimming removed 3 bases at V and 2 bases at J, with 9 bases between. The CDR3 is made up of 14 amino acids. CDR3 sequence reads: CASSGQVGNQPQHF. The CDR3 DNA follows: TGTGCCAGCAGCGGACAGGTTGGCAATCAGCCCCAGCATTTT.

The gene calls are TRBV24-1 and TRBJ1-2, with D perhaps matching TRBD1 (5 bases). V was clipped by 2 bases and J by 8 bases, with 11 bases between them. The CDR3 has 13 amino acids. The germline V gene encodes CDR1 KGHDR and CDR2 SFDVKD. The CDR3 here is CATSDSQGGGYTF. Written as DNA, the CDR3 is TGTGCCACCAGTGATTCCCAGGGTGGCGGCTACACCTTC.

This clonotype has just a few counts. This rearrangement joins TRBV6-1 to TRBJ2-3; no firm D call. The CDR3 extends over 17 amino acids. The germline V gene encodes CDR1 MNHNS and CDR2 SASEGT. V was trimmed by 7 bases and J by 0 bases, leaving 20 bases between them. CDR3: CASTLKNSYSSTDTQYF. CDR3 sequence (DNA): TGTGCCAGCACCCTAAAGAACAGTTACTCTAGCACAGATACGCAGTATTTT.

A note on this clonotype: This may come from a read error, since a much larger clone is one base off. CDR3 DNA: TGTGCCAGCAGTTACTCCCACGAGCAGTACTTC. This sequence encodes CASSYSHEQYF. The V and J genes are TRBV6-2 or TRBV6-3 and TRBJ2-7; unclear D gene. The germline CDR1 and CDR2 sequences are MNHEY and SVGEGT. The CDR3 spans 11 residues.

In its sample, this clonotype was seen a few times. Here the CDR3 reads CANPIGDTQYF. CDR3 coding DNA: TGTGCCAACCCCATCGGAGATACGCAGTATTTT. The chain has TRBV7-2 and TRBJ2-3; D unresolved. The V and J ends lost 10 bases and 5 bases respectively, with 10 bases between them. This CDR3 is 11 amino acids long. The germline gives CDR1 SGHTA, CDR2 FQGNSA.

This clonotype was detected only a few times. The chain links TRBV6-5 to TRBJ1-1, with D perhaps matching TRBD1 (6 bases). This CDR3 has 15 residues. V was clipped by 8 bases and J by 0 bases, with 16 bases between them. Looked up from germline, CDR1 is MNHEY and CDR2 is SVGAGI. Here the CDR3 DNA reads TGTGCCAGCGGTTTACAGGGAGCTATGAACACTGAAGCTTTCTTT. Amino acid sequence: CASGLQGAMNTEAFF.

This clonotype was seen more than once but under ten times. V and J are TRBV7-2 and TRBJ2-2; 7 bases are a match to TRBD1. Germline V gene sequence: CDR1 SGHTA, CDR2 FQGNSA. The CDR3 consists of 17 residues. With 1 base clipped from V and 3 bases from J, the junction kept 8 bases outside the gene matches. For the CDR3, the DNA is TGTGCCAGCAGCTTAGGTGGGACAGCCGGGTACACCGGGGAGCTGTTTTTT. It codes for CASSLGGTAGYTGELFF.

The V gene is TRBV5-6, the J gene TRBJ2-1; maybe TRBD2 (5 bases). Germline V gene data show CDR1 as SGHDT and CDR2 as YYEEEE. Trimming took 4 bases from V and 12 from J, leaving 17 bases between them. This CDR3 has 13 amino acids. CDR3 in amino acids: CASSRGYNDGQFF. Written as DNA, the CDR3 is TGTGCCAGCAGCCGGGGATACAATGATGGGCAGTTCTTC.

This clonotype was observed a handful of times. The V call is TRBV2, the J call TRBJ2-5; D might be TRBD2 (6 bases). The CDR3 has 16 amino acids. The germline V gene has CDR1 SNHLY and CDR2 FYNNEI. Deletions cut 1 base from V and 3 bases from J, with 15 bases between. The CDR3 loop is CASSEGPGGEKETQYF. CDR3 nucleotide sequence: TGTGCCAGCAGTGAAGGTCCCGGGGGAGAAAAAGAGACCCAGTACTTC. Looking up the rest from reference TRBV2 and TRBJ2-5 gives the full variable domain: EPEVTQTPSHQVTQMGQEVILRCVPISNHLYFYWYRQILGQKVEFLVSFYNNEISEKSEIFDDQFSVERPDGSNFTLKIRSTKLEDSAMYFCASSEGPGGEKETQYFGPGTRLLVL.